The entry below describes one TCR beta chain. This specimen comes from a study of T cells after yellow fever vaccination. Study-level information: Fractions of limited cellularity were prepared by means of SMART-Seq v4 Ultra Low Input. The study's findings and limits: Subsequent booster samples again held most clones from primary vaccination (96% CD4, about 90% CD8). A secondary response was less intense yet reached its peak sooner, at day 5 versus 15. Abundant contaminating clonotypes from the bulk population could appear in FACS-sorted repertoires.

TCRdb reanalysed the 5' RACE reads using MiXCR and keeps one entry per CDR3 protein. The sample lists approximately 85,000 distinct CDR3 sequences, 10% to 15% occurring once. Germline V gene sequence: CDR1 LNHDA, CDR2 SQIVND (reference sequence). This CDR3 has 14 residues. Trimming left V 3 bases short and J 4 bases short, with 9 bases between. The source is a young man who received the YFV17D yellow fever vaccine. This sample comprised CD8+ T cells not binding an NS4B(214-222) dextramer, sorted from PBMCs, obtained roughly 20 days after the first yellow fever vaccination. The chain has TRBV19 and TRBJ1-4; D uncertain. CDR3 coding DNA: TGTGCCAGTAGTATCGAAGGGCATAATGAAAAACTGTTTTTT. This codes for CASSIEGHNEKLFF.